One sample yielded the 18 T cell receptor beta chains listed below, sequenced in a study of blood T cell repertoires in COVID-19. TCRdb's copy holds only in-frame clones and misses some; the assay was immunoSEQ multiplex PCR. The top ten hold approximately 35% of the sample, which has about 150,000 clones, about 90% seen once. The sample consisted of peripheral blood. Every receptor here comes from a man in his fifties or sixties who had recovered from COVID-19.

V is TRBV2 and J is TRBJ2-5; 10 bases fit TRBD2. Germline CDR1 is SNHLY and CDR2 is FYNNEI. The trim removed 4 bases at V and 1 base at J, leaving 3 bases unmatched. There are 15 residues in the CDR3. The CDR3 region has the DNA TGTGCCAGCAGTGGGGCTAGCGGGGGCCAAGAGACCCAGTACTTC. This codes for CASSGASGGQETQYF.

The V call is TRBV24-1, the J call TRBJ2-2; D not resolved. V dropped 5 bases and J dropped 4 bases, with 7 bases sitting between them. CDR3 length: 13 residues. Looked up from germline, CDR1 is KGHDR and CDR2 is SFDVKD. CDR3 coding DNA: TGTGCCACCAGTGCAACCAGCACCGGGGAGCTGTTTTTT. Its translation: CATSATSTGELFF.

The chain links TRBV18 to TRBJ2-5, with D maybe TRBD2 (6 bases). There are 14 residues in the CDR3. V gave up 2 bases and J gave up 5 bases, with 12 bases separating them. The V gene's germline CDR1 is KGHSH and CDR2 LQKENI. The CDR3 sequence: CASSPDAGRETQYF. The CDR3 nucleotides are TGTGCCAGCTCACCAGACGCGGGGCGGGAGACCCAGTACTTC. Using reference TRBV18 and TRBJ2-5 for the parts outside the CDR3, the full variable domain is NAGVMQNPRHLVRRRGQEARLRCSPMKGHSHVYWYRQLPEEGLKFMVYLQKENIIDESGMPKERFSAEFPKEGPSILRIQQVVRGDSAAYFCASSPDAGRETQYFGPGTRLLVL.

V and J are TRBV4-1 and TRBJ2-2, with a weak D call TRBD1 (5 bases). With 0 bases removed from V and 1 base from J, the gap between germline ends came to 9 bases. CDR1 and CDR2 from the germline V gene are MGHRA and YSYEKL. The CDR3 sequence is 16 residues long. For the CDR3, the DNA is TGCGCCAGCAGCCAAGAACAGGACCTGAACACCGGGGAGCTGTTTTTT. Protein sequence: CASSQEQDLNTGELFF.

Concerning this clone: In the same sample, other DNA sequences code for this CDR3. V and J are TRBV30 and TRBJ1-2; D remains ambiguous. The V end was cut by 4 bases, the J end by 4 bases, with 10 bases between. CDR1 is GTSNPN, CDR2 SVGIG, per germline (reference sequence). CDR3 length: 12 amino acids. The CDR3 loop is CAWKRVAYGYTF. CDR3 coding DNA: TGTGCCTGGAAGCGGGTGGCCTATGGCTACACCTTC.

Only one count was recorded for this clone. DNA of the CDR3: TGCGCCAGCAGCCAAGATAGCGGGAGCTCCTACGAGCAGTACTTC. Translating it yields CASSQDSGSSYEQYF. The V gene is TRBV4-3, the J gene TRBJ2-7; 9 positions match TRBD2. Losses at the gene ends were 0 bases for V and 0 bases for J; bases not matched to a gene: 0. The germline V gene encodes CDR1 LGHNA and CDR2 YSLEER. This CDR3 is built from 15 residues.

The chain employs TRBV15 and TRBJ2-5; D is unresolved. The CDR3 contains 13 residues. Germline V gene data show CDR1 as LNHNV and CDR2 as YYDKDF (reference sequence). Trimming removed 6 bases from V and 1 base from J, with 9 bases in between. The CDR3 sequence is CATSRGFQETQYF. CDR3 in DNA: TGTGCCACCAGTCGAGGATTCCAAGAGACCCAGTACTTC.

The chain links TRBV19 to TRBJ1-1; TRBD1 matches 11 bases. Trimming removed 8 bases from V and 7 bases from J; junction bases left unmatched: 12. There are 15 residues in the CDR3. Germline V gives CDR1 LNHDA, CDR2 SQIVND (reference sequence). CDR3 bases: TGTGCCAGTGCCCTAGGGACAGGGGGGCCCGATGAAGCTTTCTTT. Translation: CASALGTGGPDEAFF.

J is TRBJ2-5 and V is TRBV29-1, with a weak D call TRBD2 (6 bases). The CDR3 sequence is 12 residues long. Trimming took 5 bases from V and 3 from J, leaving 10 bases between them. The germline V gene encodes CDR1 SQVTM and CDR2 ANQGSEA. The CDR3 sequence: CSVSWGEETQYF. In nucleotides, the CDR3 is TGCAGCGTTTCCTGGGGGGAAGAGACCCAGTACTTC.

This chain connects TRBV12-2 to TRBJ1-5. TRBV12-2 is designated a pseudogene. The CDR3 extends over 17 amino acids. CDR3 sequence (DNA): TGTGCAAGTCGCTTAGCGTCTAGCGGGGCGTTCAATCAGCCCCAGCATTTT. This encodes CASRLASSGAFNQPQHF.

The rearrangement links TRBV5-4 to TRBJ2-7, with 9 positions matching TRBD2. Germline CDR1 reads SGHNT; CDR2 reads YYREEE (reference sequence). This CDR3 is built from 16 residues. Trimming took 3 bases from V and 4 from J; bases not matched to a gene: 11. The chain's CDR3 is CASSSVSASGTYEQYF. The CDR3 region has the DNA TGTGCCAGCAGCTCGGTATCGGCTAGCGGGACTTACGAGCAGTACTTC.

This chain links TRBV7-2 with TRBJ1-4; D gene unclear. Between the trimmed V and J ends, which lost 2 bases and 8 bases, there was a span of 3 bases. Germline CDR1 and CDR2: SGHTA and FQGNSA. The CDR3 is 11 residues long. CDR3 amino acids: CASSLSEKLFF. The CDR3, as DNA: TGTGCCAGCAGCTTAAGCGAAAAACTGTTTTTT.

The rearrangement links TRBV13 to TRBJ2-3; the match to TRBD1 covers 11 bases. There are 16 residues in the CDR3. Germline V gives CDR1 PRHDT, CDR2 FYEKMQ (reference sequence). The ends lost 5 bases at V and 2 bases at J; junction bases unmatched: 6. The CDR3 nucleotides are TGTGCCAGCAGCACCCGGGACAGGGGGGCCACAGATACGCAGTATTTT. Amino acid sequence: CASSTRDRGATDTQYF.

DNA of the CDR3: TGTGCCAGCCGGGACAGGTGGAACTATGGCTACACCTTC. It yields the protein CASRDRWNYGYTF. The chain is built from TRBV2 and TRBJ1-2, with 8 bases that match TRBD1. Germline trimming cut 8 bases from V and 2 bases from J; bases unmatched to any gene: 4. Germline lookup yields CDR1 SNHLY and CDR2 FYNNEI. The CDR3 contains 13 residues.

This sequence joins TRBV12-5 and TRBJ2-5; 10 bases agree with TRBD1. CDR1 LGHNT and CDR2 FRNRAP come from the germline V gene. The CDR3 length is 17 residues. V was pared by 1 base and J by 1 base, with 6 bases of the junction left unmatched. The CDR3 sequence: CASGLGSWDRGQETQYF. CDR3 coding DNA: TGTGCTAGTGGTTTGGGATCATGGGACAGGGGCCAAGAGACCCAGTACTTC.

The chain uses TRBV7-9 and TRBJ2-2; 9 positions agree with TRBD2. J lost 4 bases, V lost 5 bases, and 8 bases had no gene match. CDR1 is SEHNR, CDR2 FQNEAQ, per germline (reference sequence). CDR3 length equals 16 residues. CDR3 bases: TGTGCCAGCAGCGCCGGACTAGCGCTCGGCACCGGGGAGCTGTTTTTT. Translation: CASSAGLALGTGELFF.

V and J are TRBV4-1 and TRBJ1-4; possible D gene TRBD1, 6 bases. Trimming left V 0 bases short and J 0 bases short, with 17 bases between. The germline V gene has CDR1 MGHRA and CDR2 YSYEKL. The CDR3 extends over 19 amino acids. CDR3 residues: CASSQEQGLVAATNEKLFF. The CDR3 coding sequence is TGCGCCAGCAGCCAAGAGCAGGGGTTGGTTGCGGCAACTAATGAAAAACTGTTTTTT.

The chain is built from TRBV4-3 and TRBJ1-6; 8 nucleotides match TRBD1. This CDR3 region has 16 residues. Germline V gives CDR1 LGHNA, CDR2 YSLEER. V lost 0 bases, J lost 9 bases, and 7 bases stayed unmatched. CDR3 sequence: CASSQESGGAGSPLHF. In DNA, the CDR3 is TGCGCCAGCAGCCAAGAATCAGGGGGCGCGGGTTCACCCCTCCACTTT.